A selection of T cell receptor beta chains follows, all from one sample in a study of long-term antiretroviral therapy in people with HIV. Sequencing used immunoSEQ multiplex PCR; TCRdb keeps in-frame clones, though not all of them. The sample records around 9,800 clones, about four fifths being singletons. The source was unsorted PBMCs, collected 1.8 years after starting antiretroviral therapy. The source of these receptors is a middle-aged man with HIV. CDR3s include the opening cysteine and the closing phenylalanine or tryptophan. The order of the fields is D gene, V gene, clone size, J gene, CDR3 DNA, CDR3 protein. A D gene is named only where the DNA matches it firmly. Expanded clones are given a class, and other clones once, few, many or no size at all.

TRBD1	TRBV7-9	-	TRBJ1-2	TGTGCCAGCAGTCCACCGGACAGGGGCCTGTATGGCTACACCTTC	CASSPPDRGLYGYTF
TRBD1	TRBV6-5	-	TRBJ2-5	TGTGCCAGCAGTTATGACAGGGCGACGATGGGGACCCAGTACTTC	CASSYDRATMGTQYF
-	TRBV18	-	TRBJ2-3	TGTGCCAGCTCACCAGTCTTGGGGGGCGGAGCATTCACAGATACGCAGTATTTT	CASSPVLGGGAFTDTQYF
TRBD2	TRBV29-1	-	TRBJ2-2	TGCAGCGTTGGAAAAAGCGGGAGGAACACCGGGGAGCTGTTTTTT	CSVGKSGRNTGELFF
-	TRBV6-1	-	TRBJ2-1	TGTGCCAGCAGTTTTAGCGTGGGCGATGAGCAGTTCTTC	CASSFSVGDEQFF
-	TRBV7-9	large	TRBJ1-1	TGTGCCAGCAGCTCCCCCCTTGCAGCGAACACTGAAGCTTTCTTT	CASSSPLAANTEAFF
-	TRBV9	-	TRBJ1-2	TGTGCCAGCACCCCGTCGAGGGCGCGGTATGGCTACACCTTC	CASTPSRARYGYTF
-	TRBV9	-	TRBJ2-3	TGTGCCAGCAGCGCGGGAGGCACAGATACGCAGTATTTT	CASSAGGTDTQYF
-	TRBV5-6	-	TRBJ2-4	TGTGCCAGCAGCTTGTGGGGCGAGAACATTCAGTACTTC	CASSLWGENIQYF
-	TRBV19	-	TRBJ1-5	TGTGCCATTGGGGCGTATCAGCCCCAGCATTTT	CAIGAYQPQHF
-	TRBV7-6	-	TRBJ2-7	TGTGCCAGCAGCTTAGGGGATACAGGGTACGAGCAGTACTTC	CASSLGDTGYEQYF
TRBD1	TRBV7-3	-	TRBJ2-2	TGTGCCAGCAGCTTCCAGGGGGCTACAGGTCTTGGGGAGCTGTTTTTT	CASSFQGATGLGELFF
-	TRBV7-6	-	TRBJ2-1	TGTGCCAGCAGCCAACGGCGTGGTCTTGAGCAGTTCTTC	CASSQRRGLEQFF
-	TRBV4-3	medium-sized	TRBJ1-1	TGCGCCAGCAGCCAAGATAAGGGAGTGAGAACTGAAGCTTTCTTT	CASSQDKGVRTEAFF
TRBD1	TRBV6-5	once	TRBJ2-3	TGTGCCAGCAGTTACGGACAGGGAGTTGATACGCAGTATTTT	CASSYGQGVDTQYF
-	TRBV30	-	TRBJ2-3	TGTGCCTGGAGTGGGGCGACACGCACAGATACGCAGTATTTT	CAWSGATRTDTQYF
TRBD2	TRBV28	-	TRBJ2-7	TGTGCCAGCACCCGACTAGCGGGACAGTTCTCCTACGAGCAGTACTTC	CASTRLAGQFSYEQYF
TRBD1	TRBV5-6	once	TRBJ2-7	TGTGCCAGCAGCTTAGGGACAGCTTATCCCTCCTACGAGCAGTACTTC	CASSLGTAYPSYEQYF
-	TRBV4-3	-	TRBJ1-2	TGCGCCAGCAGCCAGTTATTATTGTGGAGTTGGGGCTATGGCTACACCTTC	CASSQLLLWSWGYGYTF
-	TRBV27	-	TRBJ2-1	TGTGCCATCCCAAGGAGGGGCCAATACAATGAGCAGTTCTTC	CAIPRRGQYNEQFF
-	TRBV7-9	-	TRBJ2-3	TGTGCCAGCAGCTCGTGGGCTAGCACTAGCACAGATACGCAGTATTTT	CASSSWASTSTDTQYF
-	TRBV12-5	-	TRBJ1-1	TGTGCTAGTGGTTTGGGCCTGAACACTGAAGCTTTCTTT	CASGLGLNTEAFF
TRBD1	TRBV28	-	TRBJ1-3	TGTGCCAGCAGTTTGTGGACAGGGGGCGGAAACACCATATATTTT	CASSLWTGGGNTIYF
-	TRBV5-1	-	TRBJ1-5	TGCGCCAGCAGCTTAGGCTGGGGGGGTCAGCCCCAGCATTTT	CASSLGWGGQPQHF
-	TRBV7-8	once	TRBJ1-2	TGTGCCAGCAGCTTAGAGGTCGCCTATGGCTACACCTTC	CASSLEVAYGYTF
-	TRBV30	-	TRBJ2-1	TGTGCCTGGAGTGTAACAGCCTACAATGAGCAGTTCTTC	CAWSVTAYNEQFF
-	TRBV7-9	few	TRBJ2-7	TGTGCCAGCAGCTCGTCCGGGACCTCCAAAGTCGGGTACTTC	CASSSSGTSKVGYF
-	TRBV5-6	-	TRBJ1-3	TGTGCCAGCAATCTGGGGGGGACTTATGGAAACACCATATATTTT	CASNLGGTYGNTIYF
-	TRBV27	-	TRBJ1-5	TGTGCCAGCAGTACCCACCGGGACTACAATCAGCCCCAGCATTTT	CASSTHRDYNQPQHF
-	TRBV5-6	-	TRBJ1-2	TGTGCCAGCAGCCTAGACAGCTTCGTCTACACCTTC	CASSLDSFVYTF
TRBD1	TRBV29-1	-	TRBJ2-2	TGCAGCGGGGGACAGGGGGTGAACACCGGGGAGCTGTTTTTT	CSGGQGVNTGELFF
-	TRBV5-1	once	TRBJ1-1	TGCGCCAGCAGCTTGGGATACACAAACAGGGTCCCTGAAGCTTTCTTT	CASSLGYTNRVPEAFF
-	TRBV11-2	-	TRBJ2-7	TGTGCCAGCAGCTTAGCGGCCCCAGGTTACGAGCAGTACTTC	CASSLAAPGYEQYF
-	TRBV14	-	TRBJ1-1	TGTGCCAGCAGCCAATATATGGGAGGGAACACTGAAGCTTTCTTT	CASSQYMGGNTEAFF
TRBD1	TRBV7-9	-	TRBJ1-5	TGTGCCAGCAGCTTAGCGCAAGGGACAGGGGTTCAGCCCCAGCATTTT	CASSLAQGTGVQPQHF
TRBD1	TRBV2	-	TRBJ2-2	TGTGCCAGCAGGATGGGACAGGTAGCGGAGCTGTTTTTT	CASRMGQVAELFF
-	TRBV9	-	TRBJ2-1	TGTGCCAGCAGCGTAGACCATTACAATGAGCAGTTCTTC	CASSVDHYNEQFF
TRBD2	TRBV7-2	once	TRBJ2-1	TGTGCCAGCAGCCCCGGGACTAGTATTTTCCATGAGCAGTTCTTC	CASSPGTSIFHEQFF
TRBD2	TRBV7-3	-	TRBJ2-2	TGTGCCAGCAGCTTAACGTTCGCGGGAGCCCCGAACACCGGGGAGCTGTTTTTT	CASSLTFAGAPNTGELFF
-	TRBV28	-	TRBJ2-5	TGTGCCAGCAGCCTAACCCGGGACATCGGGTGGAACTTC	CASSLTRDIGWNF
TRBD1	TRBV9	-	TRBJ1-1	TGTGCCAGCAGCCCGAACAGGGGCCAAACTGAAGCTTTCTTT	CASSPNRGQTEAFF
-	TRBV7-8	medium-sized	TRBJ1-2	TGTGCCAGCAGCCCGGGGACTAACTATGGCTACACCTTC	CASSPGTNYGYTF
TRBD2	TRBV7-3	few	TRBJ2-3	TGTGCCAGCAGCCGTGGCGGGAGTGGAGATACGCAGTATTTT	CASSRGGSGDTQYF
-	TRBV7-9	few	TRBJ2-7	TGTGCCAGCAGCAAAACACGGACCGAGCAGTACTTC	CASSKTRTEQYF
-	TRBV6-1	-	TRBJ1-1	TGTGCCAGCAGTGAAGTAGTCGGAGAAGCTTTCTTT	CASSEVVGEAFF
-	TRBV5-4	-	TRBJ1-1	TGTGCCAGCAGCTTGAACACTGAAGCTTTCTTT	CASSLNTEAFF
TRBD1	TRBV19	few	TRBJ1-2	TGTGCCAGTAGGGTCCGGGACAGCCCGACGGGCTACACCTTC	CASRVRDSPTGYTF
TRBD1	TRBV11-2	-	TRBJ2-4	TGTGCCAGCAGCTTGGAGGGACAGGGGGTCGGTGCGGCCAAAAACATTCAGTACTTC	CASSLEGQGVGAAKNIQYF